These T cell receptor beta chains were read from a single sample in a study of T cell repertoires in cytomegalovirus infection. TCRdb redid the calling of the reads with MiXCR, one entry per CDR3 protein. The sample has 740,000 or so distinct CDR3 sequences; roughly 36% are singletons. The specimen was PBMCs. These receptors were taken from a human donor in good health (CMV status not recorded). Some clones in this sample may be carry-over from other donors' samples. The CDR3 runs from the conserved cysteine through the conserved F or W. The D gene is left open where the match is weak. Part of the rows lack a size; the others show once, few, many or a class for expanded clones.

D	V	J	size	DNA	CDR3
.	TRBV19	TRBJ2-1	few	TGTGCCAGTAGTATCCTTAAGGGGAGCCCCTACAATGAGCAGTTCTTC	CASSILKGSPYNEQFF
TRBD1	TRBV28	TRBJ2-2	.	TGTGCCAGCAGTTCCGTCGGGACAGGGGGCACCGGGGAGCTGTTTTTT	CASSSVGTGGTGELFF
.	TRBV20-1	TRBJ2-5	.	TGCAGTGCTAGAGATCGAGGCCCCAAGGTGGCCCAGTACTTC	CSARDRGPKVAQYF
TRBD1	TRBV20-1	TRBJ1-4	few	TGCAGTGCGGGGGGACCGGGACAGGGGAATGAAAAACTGTTTTTT	CSAGGPGQGNEKLFF
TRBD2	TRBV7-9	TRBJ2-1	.	TGTGCCAGCAGCGGGACTAGCCGGGGGGATGAGCAGTTCTTC	CASSGTSRGDEQFF
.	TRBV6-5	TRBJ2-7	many	TGTGCCAGCAGTCATTGGGGACGGCACCTTGGCGAGCAGTACTTC	CASSHWGRHLGEQYF
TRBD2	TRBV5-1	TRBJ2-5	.	TGCGCCAGCAGGAGACCGATAGCGGGGGGCCCGGGCGAGACCCAGTACTTC	CASRRPIAGGPGETQYF
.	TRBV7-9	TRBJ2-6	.	TGTGCCAGCAGCTTCCCGAGACTGTTCTCTGGGGCCAACGTCCTGACTTTC	CASSFPRLFSGANVLTF
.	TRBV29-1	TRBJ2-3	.	TGCAGCGTTGCGGCGGTTACTAGCACAGATACGCAGTATTTT	CSVAAVTSTDTQYF
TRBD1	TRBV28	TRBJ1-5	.	TGTGCCAGCAGTTCCCCCCAGGGGGGTGGCAATCAGCCCCAGCATTTT	CASSSPQGGGNQPQHF
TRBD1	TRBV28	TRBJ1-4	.	TGTGCCAGCAGTGAGACAGGGGTGGCTAATGAAGAACTGTTTTTT	CASSETGVANEELFF
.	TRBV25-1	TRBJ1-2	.	TGTGCCAGCAGCAGTCAGCGCTATGGCTACACCTTC	CASSSQRYGYTF
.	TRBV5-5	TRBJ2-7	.	TGTGCCAGCAGCCTCGAGGTTGACAGAACATCTGCTACCTACGAGCAGTACTTC	CASSLEVDRTSATYEQYF
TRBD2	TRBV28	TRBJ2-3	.	TGTGCCAGCAGAAATCCCGGGCTAGCGGGGGACACAGATACGCAGTATTTT	CASRNPGLAGDTDTQYF
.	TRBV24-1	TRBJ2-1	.	TGTGCCACCAGTGAGGGATTCACCTACAATGAGCAGTTCTTC	CATSEGFTYNEQFF
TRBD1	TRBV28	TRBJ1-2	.	TGTGCCAGCAGTTTGCCCGGGACAGTGAACTATGGCTACACCTTC	CASSLPGTVNYGYTF
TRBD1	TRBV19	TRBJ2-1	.	TGTGCCAGTAGTATAGCGACAGGGGGGAACAATGAGCAGTTCTTC	CASSIATGGNNEQFF
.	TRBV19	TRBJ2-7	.	TGTGCCAGTAGTATTTATGGCAGCACAGTCTACGAGCAGTACTTC	CASSIYGSTVYEQYF
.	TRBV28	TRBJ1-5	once	TGTGCCAGCAGTCCGGGACAAAGGCACCAGCCCCAGCATTTT	CASSPGQRHQPQHF
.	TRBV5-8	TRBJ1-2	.	TGTGCCAGCAACATCATTGGCGGTGGCTACACCTTC	CASNIIGGGYTF
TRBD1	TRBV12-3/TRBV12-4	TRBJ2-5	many	TGTGCCAGCAGTTCAATACAGGGGTCACAAGAGACCCAGTACTTC	CASSSIQGSQETQYF
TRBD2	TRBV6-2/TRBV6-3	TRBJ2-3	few	TGTGCCAGCAGTGAACTAGCGGGAGTAGGGGATACGCAGTATTTT	CASSELAGVGDTQYF
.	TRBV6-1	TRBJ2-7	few	TGTGCCAGCAGTGAATTCTCCGCTACTCCGCGGGTCCTCGGCCACGAGCAGTACTTC	CASSEFSATPRVLGHEQYF
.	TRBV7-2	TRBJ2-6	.	TGTGCCAGCAGCTTATTGGGGGTTGGGGCCAACGTCCTGACTTTC	CASSLLGVGANVLTF
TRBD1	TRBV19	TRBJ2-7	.	TGTGCCAGTAGTATAGGACAGGGGATCTACGAGCAGTACTTC	CASSIGQGIYEQYF
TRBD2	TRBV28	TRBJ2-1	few	TGTGCCAGCAGTTCCGCTAGCGGGGGATTCAGGAATGAGCAGTTCTTC	CASSSASGGFRNEQFF
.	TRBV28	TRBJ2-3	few	TGTGCCAGCAGTTGGGAAGGTAACACAGATACGCAGTATTTT	CASSWEGNTDTQYF
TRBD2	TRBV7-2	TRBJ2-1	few	TGTGCCAGCAGCCAAGGGACTAGCGTTGGTAATGAGCAGTTCTTC	CASSQGTSVGNEQFF
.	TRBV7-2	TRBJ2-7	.	TGTGCCAGCAGCCTGGGGCGGACTACCTACGAGCAGTACTTC	CASSLGRTTYEQYF
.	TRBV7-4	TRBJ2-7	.	TGTGCCAGCAGTTCGGACACGGAGCAGTACTTC	CASSSDTEQYF
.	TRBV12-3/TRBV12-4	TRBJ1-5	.	TGTGCCAGCAGGACTTCCCGGGGGTCTCCAGGGCAGCCCCAGCATTTT	CASRTSRGSPGQPQHF
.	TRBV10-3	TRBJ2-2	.	TGTGCCATCGGGGGGTCTAGTGGCACCGGGGAGCTGTTTTTT	CAIGGSSGTGELFF
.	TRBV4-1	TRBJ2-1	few	TGCGCCAGCAGCCAAGAGGGATTCCCGCTCAAGTTCTTC	CASSQEGFPLKFF
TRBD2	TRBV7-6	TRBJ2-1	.	TGTGCCAGCAGCCCGCTGAGCGGGAATTCCTACAATGAGCAGTTCTTC	CASSPLSGNSYNEQFF
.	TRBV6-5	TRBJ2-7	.	TGTGCCAGCAGTTACTCGACTGGCAGCGCCGAGCAGTACTTC	CASSYSTGSAEQYF
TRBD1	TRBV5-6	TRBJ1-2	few	TGTGCCAGCAGCTTGGGACAGGGATCCCGATACTATGGCTACACCTTC	CASSLGQGSRYYGYTF